The rows below give T cell receptor beta chains drawn from one sample of a study of shared clonotypes between healthy human individuals. The protocol was immunoSEQ multiplex PCR, while the TCRdb copy is restricted to in-frame clones and leaves out a portion. The table has some 2.3 million clones, over 85% seen once. The specimen sequenced was naive CD4+ T cells from PBMCs. The receptors come from a man between 18 and 35 years old in good health. Some clones in this sample may be carry-over from other donors' samples. CDR3s include the opening cysteine and the closing phenylalanine or tryptophan. The order of the fields is clone size, V gene, J gene, CDR3 length, D gene, CDR3 protein, CDR3 DNA. The D gene is left open where the match is weak. Expanded clones are given a class, and other clones once, few, many or no size at all.

abundance: once
v_gene: TRBV29-1
j_gene: TRBJ2-7
len: 13
d_gene: -
CDR3aa: CSVERPGLYEQYF
CDR3nt: TGCAGCGTGGAGCGGCCGGGACTCTACGAGCAGTACTTC

abundance: -
v_gene: TRBV7-2
j_gene: TRBJ1-2
len: 15
d_gene: -
CDR3aa: CASSLAQGSGYGYTF
CDR3nt: TGTGCCAGCAGCTTAGCGCAGGGGTCAGGGTATGGCTACACCTTC

abundance: -
v_gene: TRBV9
j_gene: TRBJ2-1
len: 20
d_gene: TRBD2
CDR3aa: CASSVLSSHFVAGAYNEQFF
CDR3nt: TGTGCCAGCAGCGTACTTAGCTCCCACTTCGTAGCGGGAGCTTACAATGAGCAGTTCTTC

abundance: -
v_gene: TRBV6-6
j_gene: TRBJ2-7
len: 11
d_gene: -
CDR3aa: CASTLRGEQYF
CDR3nt: TGTGCCAGCACCCTCCGAGGGGAGCAGTACTTC

abundance: few
v_gene: TRBV19
j_gene: TRBJ1-5
len: 12
d_gene: -
CDR3aa: CASSSSDQPQHF
CDR3nt: TGTGCCAGTAGTTCGTCGGATCAGCCCCAGCATTTT

abundance: -
v_gene: TRBV28
j_gene: TRBJ2-7
len: 13
d_gene: -
CDR3aa: CASSFEGGGEQYF
CDR3nt: TGTGCCAGCAGTTTTGAGGGGGGAGGCGAGCAGTACTTC

abundance: few
v_gene: TRBV5-1
j_gene: TRBJ1-3
len: 13
d_gene: TRBD1
CDR3aa: CASSFDRGSTIYF
CDR3nt: TGCGCCAGCAGCTTTGACAGGGGTAGCACCATATATTTT

abundance: -
v_gene: TRBV11-2
j_gene: TRBJ2-7
len: 15
d_gene: -
CDR3aa: CASSLDRSCSYEQYF
CDR3nt: TGTGCCAGCAGCTTAGATCGCAGTTGCTCCTACGAGCAGTACTTC

abundance: once
v_gene: TRBV5-1
j_gene: TRBJ2-3
len: 15
d_gene: TRBD2
CDR3aa: CASSYSGRAPDTQYF
CDR3nt: TGCGCCAGCAGCTATAGCGGGAGGGCCCCAGATACGCAGTATTTT

abundance: -
v_gene: TRBV5-1
j_gene: TRBJ2-3
len: 14
d_gene: -
CDR3aa: CASSLGVSPDTQYF
CDR3nt: TGCGCCAGCAGCTTGGGGGTATCTCCAGATACGCAGTATTTT

abundance: -
v_gene: TRBV7-8
j_gene: TRBJ2-5
len: 15
d_gene: TRBD1
CDR3aa: CASSLRDRVAETQYF
CDR3nt: TGTGCCAGCAGCTTAAGGGACAGGGTCGCGGAGACCCAGTACTTC

abundance: once
v_gene: TRBV28
j_gene: TRBJ2-7
len: 13
d_gene: -
CDR3aa: CATVGGGSREQYF
CDR3nt: TGTGCCACTGTGGGAGGGGGCTCACGCGAGCAGTACTTC

abundance: -
v_gene: TRBV2
j_gene: TRBJ2-6
len: 17
d_gene: TRBD1
CDR3aa: CASSVGQGKAGANVLTF
CDR3nt: TGTGCCAGCAGTGTTGGACAGGGCAAGGCTGGGGCCAACGTCCTGACTTTC

abundance: -
v_gene: TRBV9
j_gene: TRBJ1-1
len: 13
d_gene: -
CDR3aa: CASSRTPNTEAFF
CDR3nt: TGTGCCAGCAGCCGCACCCCGAACACTGAAGCTTTCTTT

abundance: -
v_gene: TRBV6-1
j_gene: TRBJ1-4
len: 14
d_gene: -
CDR3aa: CASNQRGVREKLFF
CDR3nt: TGTGCCAGCAACCAGCGCGGGGTGAGAGAAAAACTGTTTTTT

abundance: -
v_gene: TRBV27
j_gene: TRBJ2-1
len: 16
d_gene: TRBD2
CDR3aa: CASSSSGTSGYNEQFF
CDR3nt: TGTGCCAGCAGTTCGTCCGGGACTAGCGGATACAATGAGCAGTTCTTC